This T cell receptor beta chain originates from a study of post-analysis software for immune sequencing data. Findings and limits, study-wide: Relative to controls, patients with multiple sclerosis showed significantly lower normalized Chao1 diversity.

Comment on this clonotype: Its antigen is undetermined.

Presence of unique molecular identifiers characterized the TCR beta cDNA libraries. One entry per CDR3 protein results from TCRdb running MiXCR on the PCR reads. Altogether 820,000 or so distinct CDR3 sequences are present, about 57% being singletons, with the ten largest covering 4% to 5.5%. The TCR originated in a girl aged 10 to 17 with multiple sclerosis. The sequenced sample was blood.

DNA of the CDR3: TGTGCCAGCAGGCGAGGGACAGCAAACAATGAGCAGTTCTTC. Protein sequence: CASRRGTANNEQFF. The gene calls are TRBV12-3 or TRBV12-4 and TRBJ2-1; 7 bases fit TRBD1. The CDR3 is 14 amino acids. Unmatched junction bases numbered 7, after V lost 6 bases and J lost 5 bases.